Detailed here is one T cell receptor (beta chain). PCR used 60 Vbeta primers and 13 Jbeta primers. The data were produced by immunoSEQ multiplex PCR, yet TCRdb's version contains in-frame clones alone and is incomplete. The table records 100,000 or so clones, roughly 84% of them present only once. The CDR3 has 14 residues. The V gene end was trimmed by 8 bases and the J gene end by 6 bases; junction bases not matched to a gene: 9. Looked up from germline, CDR1 is MNHEY and CDR2 is SVGAGI. The data are from a study of cytomegalovirus exposure and HLA in healthy donors. This sequence joins TRBV6-5 and TRBJ1-5; 8 nucleotides agree with TRBD1. The source is a woman aged 18-30 years in good health and CMV-seronegative. The sequenced sample was PBMCs. The CDR3 loop reads CASCDGQGGQPQHF. CDR3 coding DNA: TGTGCCAGCTGCGATGGACAGGGAGGTCAGCCCCAGCATTTT.